This record concerns one TCR beta chain sequence. The record originates from a study of long-term antiretroviral therapy in people with HIV. The content of samples before DNA extraction was about 0.85-11 million cryopreserved PBMC. Germline values: CDR1 MGHDK, CDR2 SYGVNS. The CDR3 spans 13 residues. The junction had 3 bases not matched to a gene; V was cut back by 3 bases and J by 5 bases. With survey level as its setting, the immunoSEQ assay was v3.0. Some clones are missing from TCRdb's copy, which holds only in-frame ones; the method was immunoSEQ multiplex PCR. The table includes around 30,000 clones, 85% detected once.

Sequencing used unsorted PBMCs, obtained 2.3 years after starting antiretroviral therapy. The chain employs TRBV25-1 and TRBJ1-2, with 7 bases identical to TRBD1. This receptor was obtained from a man aged 40-55 years with HIV. The CDR3 nucleotides read TGTGCCAGCAGTGATAGGGGGCGTTATGGCTACACCTTC. Protein sequence: CASSDRGRYGYTF.